One sample yielded the 19 T cell receptor beta chains listed below, sequenced in a study of technical replicates of blood from a few donors. This table comes from immunoSEQ multiplex PCR, and its TCRdb copy is limited to in-frame clones, with some not included. The data hold some 94,000 clones, with roughly 94% observed a single time. The sample consisted of T cells isolated from PBMCs. All receptors derive from a human donor in good health.

This CDR3 reads CASSLGGTPSYEQYF. Written as DNA, the CDR3 is TGCGCCAGCAGCTTGGGGGGCACCCCCTCCTACGAGCAGTACTTC. The rearrangement uses TRBV5-1 and TRBJ2-7; perhaps TRBD1 as D (5 bases). V was shortened by 0 bases and J by 0 bases, with 10 bases between the two germline ends. CDR3 length: 15 residues. CDR1 and CDR2 (germline): SGHRS, YFSETQ.

This chain uses TRBV28 with TRBJ2-2; the match to TRBD1 covers 12 bases. The germline V gene has CDR1 MDHEN and CDR2 SYDVKM. Germline trimming cut 4 bases from V and 5 bases from J; bases unmatched to any gene: 11. CDR3 size: 18 residues. The CDR3 nucleotides read TGTGCCAGCAGTTCCGGGACAGGGGGCGCTGGCGTTACCGGGGAGCTGTTTTTT. Translated: CASSSGTGGAGVTGELFF.

The V call is TRBV5-4, the J call TRBJ2-7, with 9 bases matching TRBD1. Germline-derived CDR1 and CDR2 are SGHNT and YYREEE (reference sequence). The ends lost 0 bases at V and 3 bases at J; junction bases unmatched: 1. This CDR3 spans 14 amino acids. This CDR3 reads CASSLAGQGYEQYF. Written as DNA, the CDR3 is TGTGCCAGCAGCTTGGCGGGACAGGGCTACGAGCAGTACTTC.

This chain connects TRBV27 to TRBJ1-5; a weak D match, TRBD1 (5 bases). Germline V gene data show CDR1 as MNHEY and CDR2 as SMNVEV (reference sequence). V was trimmed by 4 bases and J by 4 bases, leaving 11 bases between them. There are 14 residues in the CDR3. This CDR3 reads CASSSTGLNQPQHF. DNA for the CDR3: TGTGCCAGCAGTTCCACAGGATTAAATCAGCCCCAGCATTTT.

This chain joins TRBV27 and TRBJ2-6, with D hard to call. The CDR3 spans 15 residues. Germline V gene sequence: CDR1 MNHEY, CDR2 SMNVEV (reference sequence). The V gene lost 7 bases and the J gene lost 0 bases, with 10 bases spanning the gap. DNA of the CDR3: TGTGCCAGCAAGATCCAGATCTCTGGGGCCAACGTCCTGACTTTC. Its protein is CASKIQISGANVLTF.

This chain joins TRBV30 and TRBJ1-5, with D unclear. The CDR3 covers 13 residues. The V end lost 2 bases, the J end lost 0 bases, and 5 bases lay between the germline ends. The germline CDR1 and CDR2 sequences are GTSNPN and SVGIG (reference sequence). The CDR3 bases are TGTGCCTGGAGTCGCGGTAGCAATCAGCCCCAGCATTTT. Translating gives CAWSRGSNQPQHF.

This clone has only one observation. The gene calls are TRBV9 and TRBJ2-3; D gene uncertain. From germline, CDR1 is SGDLS and CDR2 YYNGEE. The CDR3 length is 14 residues. V was pared by 2 bases and J by 0 bases, with 7 bases between. CDR3: CASSVSASTDTQYF. The CDR3 DNA is TGTGCCAGCAGCGTCAGCGCTAGCACAGATACGCAGTATTTT.

The V gene is TRBV6-1, the J gene TRBJ1-2; no clear D. Trimming stripped 0 bases from V and 2 bases from J, with 10 bases between. Germline V CDR1 and CDR2: MNHNS, SASEGT. CDR3 length equals 15 residues. This CDR3 is CASSEAVWQNYGYTF. The CDR3 bases are TGTGCCAGCAGTGAAGCCGTGTGGCAGAACTATGGCTACACCTTC.

The gene calls are TRBV7-9 and TRBJ1-4; perhaps TRBD1 as D (6 bases). Trimming took off 5 bases at V and 7 bases at J, with 14 bases between the two ends. Per germline, CDR1 SEHNR and CDR2 FQNEAQ (reference sequence). CDR3 length: 14 amino acids. This chain's CDR3 is CASSRRGGVEKLFF. In DNA form, the CDR3 reads TGTGCCAGCAGCAGAAGGGGGGGCGTTGAAAAACTGTTTTTT.

The rearrangement joins TRBV6-5 to TRBJ2-7; D possibly corresponds to TRBD2 (6 bases). Trimming cost V 5 bases and J 1 base, with 15 bases left between them. CDR3 length equals 15 residues. Looked up from germline, CDR1 is MNHEY and CDR2 is SVGAGI. The CDR3, as DNA: TGTGCCAGCAGTAATCCGGGGACTGTTTCCTACGAGCAGTACTTC. This codes for CASSNPGTVSYEQYF.

This chain's CDR3 is CASSAGQGTNEKLFF. In nucleotides, the CDR3 is TGTGCCAGCAGCGCTGGACAGGGAACTAATGAAAAACTGTTTTTT. The V and J genes are TRBV5-6 and TRBJ1-4; 8 bases match TRBD1. V was clipped by 4 bases and J by 1 base; unmatched bases: 3. The CDR3 consists of 15 residues. Looked up from germline, CDR1 is SGHDT and CDR2 is YYEEEE.

This chain connects TRBV7-3 to TRBJ2-1; D unclear. Trimming pared 5 bases from V and 9 bases from J, leaving 11 bases between. The germline V gene encodes CDR1 SGHTA and CDR2 FQGTGA. There are 12 residues in the CDR3. Written as DNA, the CDR3 is TGTGCCAGCAGCCCTACGGGTGGTGAGCAGTTCTTC. Its translation is CASSPTGGEQFF.

The gene calls are TRBV28 and TRBJ2-1; 8 bases line up with TRBD2. The V gene's germline CDR1 is MDHEN and CDR2 SYDVKM. J gave up 5 bases and V 7 bases, and 13 bases lay outside the gene matches. This CDR3 region has 16 residues. The CDR3 DNA reads TGTGCCAGCACCTTCGCGGGGACTAGTATAGACAATGAGCAGTTCTTC. Translation gives CASTFAGTSIDNEQFF.

The V gene is TRBV4-1, the J gene TRBJ1-1; D is perhaps TRBD1 (6 bases). There are 15 residues in the CDR3. V shed 1 base and J shed 5 bases, with 14 bases lying between them. Germline CDR1 MGHRA, CDR2 YSYEKL. CDR3 amino acids: CASSQGGQVRTEAFF. CDR3 nucleotides: TGCGCCAGCAGCCAAGGGGGGCAGGTTAGGACTGAAGCTTTCTTT.

CDR3 loop: CASSDSGDTGELFF. CDR3 in DNA: TGTGCCAGCAGCGATAGCGGGGACACCGGGGAGCTGTTTTTT. This chain uses TRBV7-3 with TRBJ2-2; TRBD2 matches 8 bases. The V segment lost 5 bases and the J segment 3 bases; nucleotides outside the gene matches: 2. CDR3 length equals 14 residues. Germline V CDR1 and CDR2: SGHTA, FQGTGA.

The genes are TRBV29-1 and TRBJ2-3; a possible D gene is TRBD2 (5 bases). V shed 7 bases and J shed 4 bases, with 12 bases lying between them. This CDR3 is built from 12 residues. CDR1 and CDR2 (germline): SQVTM, ANQGSEA. CDR3: CSAERTPDTQYF. The CDR3 DNA is TGCAGCGCAGAGCGGACCCCAGATACGCAGTATTTT.

J is TRBJ2-1 and V is TRBV2; 10 nucleotides line up with TRBD1. Germline CDR1 reads SNHLY; CDR2 reads FYNNEI. Germline trimming cut 6 bases from V and 15 bases from J; bases unmatched to any gene: 20. The CDR3 covers 16 residues. This chain's CDR3 is CASSDDSGTGAVGMFF. In nucleotides, the CDR3 is TGTGCCAGCAGCGACGACTCCGGGACAGGGGCGGTCGGAATGTTCTTC.

The rearrangement uses TRBV7-8 and TRBJ2-7; D perhaps matches TRBD1 (5 bases). CDR1 and CDR2 (germline): SGHVS, FQNEAQ. V lost 1 base and J lost 7, with 14 bases in between. This CDR3 comprises 14 residues. For the CDR3, the DNA is TGTGCCAGCAGCTTAGACAGGTCCTCTCTTGAGCAGTACTTC. It is translated as CASSLDRSSLEQYF.

The chain employs TRBV28 and TRBJ2-7, with D maybe TRBD1 (7 bases). Trimming cost V 3 bases and J 4 bases, with 16 bases left between them. This CDR3 has 15 amino acids. The V gene's germline CDR1 is MDHEN and CDR2 SYDVKM. DNA for the CDR3: TGTGCCAGCAGTTTTACGGGGGACAGTCGATACGAGCAGTACTTC. Encoded protein: CASSFTGDSRYEQYF.